This T cell receptor beta chain was obtained from a study of beta chain features in type 1 diabetes. Study as a whole: Patients were similar to healthy donors in age and gender (as well as in cell yields). Points from the study as a whole: Moderate yet significant TCRB CDR3 shortening was seen in Type 1 diabetes patients in all four CD4+ subsets. Patients with type 1 diabetes carried fewer insertions and had more deletions at their VDJ junctions.

This clone was recorded a few times. As yet, its antigen is unknown. Purity above 95% was achieved in all sorted populations. The CDR3 runs 14 residues. The germline CDR1 and CDR2 sequences are SGDLS and YYNGEE. Trimming took 4 bases from V and 2 from J; bases not matched to a gene: 1. All of the isolated RNA was reverse transcribed, so expressed TCRB transcripts were sequenced. Using immunoSEQ multiplex PCR, the repertoire was profiled, and TCRdb retains in-frame clones only, with some absent. The data hold some 250,000 clones, with over 11% observed a single time. Sequences were obtained from naive CD4+ T cells from blood. The chain uses TRBV9 and TRBJ2-1; 9 positions match TRBD2. The receptor comes from a man in his thirties or forties with type 1 diabetes. CDR3 in DNA: TGTGCCAGCAGCTTAGCGGGGGCCTACAATGAGCAGTTCTTC. Encoded protein: CASSLAGAYNEQFF.